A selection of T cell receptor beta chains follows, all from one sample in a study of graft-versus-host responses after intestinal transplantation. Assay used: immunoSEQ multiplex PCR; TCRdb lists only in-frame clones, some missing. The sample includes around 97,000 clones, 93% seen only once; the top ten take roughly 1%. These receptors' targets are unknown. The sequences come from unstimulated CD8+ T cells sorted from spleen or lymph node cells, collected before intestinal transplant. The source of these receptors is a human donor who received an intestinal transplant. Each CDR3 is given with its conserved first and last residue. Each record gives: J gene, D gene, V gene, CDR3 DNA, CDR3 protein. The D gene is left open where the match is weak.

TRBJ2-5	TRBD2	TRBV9	TGTGCCAGCAGCGTAGGAGGCTGGGGACTAGCGGGGGGTGTGGAGACCCAGTACTTC	CASSVGGWGLAGGVETQYF
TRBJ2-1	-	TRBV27	TGTGCCAGCAGTACTCTGGGCGGCGTCTTGGGGGAGCAGTTCTTC	CASSTLGGVLGEQFF
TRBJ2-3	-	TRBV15	TGTGCCACCAGCAGAGGTCCCGATACGCAGTATTTT	CATSRGPDTQYF
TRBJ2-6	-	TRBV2	TGTGCCAGCAGTGAATCGTCTGGGGCCAACGTCCTGACTTTC	CASSESSGANVLTF
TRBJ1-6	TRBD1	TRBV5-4	TGTGCCAGCAGCCTCGATCCCGGGACAGGGGGTCGACCCCTCCACTTT	CASSLDPGTGGRPLHF
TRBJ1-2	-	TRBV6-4	TGTGCCAGCAGTGGCGGGAATGGCTACACCTTC	CASSGGNGYTF
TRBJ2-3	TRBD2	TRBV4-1	TGCGCCAGCAGCCAAGAAGATAGCGGGGAGGTTATCACAGATACGCAGTATTTT	CASSQEDSGEVITDTQYF
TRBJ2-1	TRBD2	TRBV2	TGTGCCAGCAGTGGGACTAGCTATTATGAGCAGTTCTTC	CASSGTSYYEQFF
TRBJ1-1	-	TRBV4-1	TGCGCCAGCAGCCAAACCCTTCCTGTCACTGAAGCTTTCTTT	CASSQTLPVTEAFF
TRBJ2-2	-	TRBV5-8	TGTGCCAGCAGCCCCACCTTAGGCGGGGTAACCGGGGAGCTGTTTTTT	CASSPTLGGVTGELFF
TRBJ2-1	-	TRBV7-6	TGTGCCAGCAGCCTGGACAGACCCTCCTACAATGAGCAGTTCTTC	CASSLDRPSYNEQFF
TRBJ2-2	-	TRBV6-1	TGTGCCAGCAGCCCCAATATACAGTACACCGGGGAGCTGTTTTTT	CASSPNIQYTGELFF